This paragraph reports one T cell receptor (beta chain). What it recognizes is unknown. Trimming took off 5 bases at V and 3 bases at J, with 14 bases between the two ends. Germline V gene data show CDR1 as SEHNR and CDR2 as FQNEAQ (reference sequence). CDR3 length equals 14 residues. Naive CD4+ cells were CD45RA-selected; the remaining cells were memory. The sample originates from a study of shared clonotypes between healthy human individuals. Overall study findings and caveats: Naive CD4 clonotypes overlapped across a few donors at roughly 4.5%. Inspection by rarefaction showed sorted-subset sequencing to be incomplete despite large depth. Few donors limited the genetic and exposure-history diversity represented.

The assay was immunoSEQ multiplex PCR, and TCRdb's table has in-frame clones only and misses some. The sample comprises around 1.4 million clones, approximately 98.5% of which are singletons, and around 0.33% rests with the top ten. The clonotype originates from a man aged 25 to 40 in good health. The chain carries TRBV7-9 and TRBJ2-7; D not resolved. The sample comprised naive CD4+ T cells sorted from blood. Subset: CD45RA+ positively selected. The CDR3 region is CASSAAYRDYEQYF. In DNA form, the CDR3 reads TGTGCCAGCAGCGCCGCTTACAGAGACTACGAGCAGTACTTC.